This passage covers 28 T cell receptor beta chains from one sample sequenced in a study of cytomegalovirus exposure and HLA in healthy donors. Primers for the PCR totalled 60 Vbeta and 13 Jbeta. Produced via immunoSEQ multiplex PCR; TCRdb's table is partial and in-frame only. The sample has roughly 66,000 clones, around 78% seen once. The sequenced sample was PBMCs. These receptors were obtained from a man aged 18 to 30 in good health and CMV-seropositive.

This clone occurred once. J is TRBJ1-6 and V is TRBV30; 9 bases are shared with TRBD1. From germline, CDR1 is GTSNPN and CDR2 SVGIG (reference sequence). The CDR3 has 13 amino acids. Trimming took 8 bases from V and 6 from J; bases not matched to a gene: 5. The CDR3 sequence: CAGPGQGNSPLHF. The CDR3 bases are TGTGCCGGGCCGGGACAGGGTAATTCACCCCTCCACTTT.

The rearrangement uses TRBV5-4 and TRBJ1-5; a weak D match, TRBD1 (5 bases). The CDR3 spans 13 residues. Germline V gene sequence: CDR1 SGHNT, CDR2 YYREEE (reference sequence). With 2 bases removed from V and 7 bases from J, the gap between germline ends came to 10 bases. CDR3 DNA: TGTGCCAGCAGCTTTATGGGGGGACAGCCCCAGCATTTT. Protein: CASSFMGGQPQHF.

Comments on this clone: Other DNA sequences in this sample translate to the same CDR3. The chain is built from TRBV30 and TRBJ1-5; the D is unclear. Trimming left V 3 bases short and J 7 bases short, with 13 bases between. CDR1 and CDR2 from the germline V gene are GTSNPN and SVGIG (reference sequence). The CDR3 runs to 13 residues. CDR3 sequence: CAWSVRGYQPQHF. The CDR3 DNA is TGTGCCTGGAGCGTCCGGGGATACCAGCCCCAGCATTTT.

The J gene is TRBJ1-1, the V gene TRBV10-2; 9 bases are a match to TRBD1. The trim removed 7 bases at V and 5 bases at J, leaving 8 bases unmatched. Germline CDR1 and CDR2: WSHSY and SAAADI. This CDR3 contains 14 residues. This CDR3 is CASNQDRGRTEAFF. CDR3 bases: TGCGCCAGCAACCAGGACAGGGGTCGAACTGAAGCTTTCTTT.

V usage is TRBV5-1 and J usage is TRBJ2-6; D might be TRBD1 (5 bases). Germline-derived CDR1 and CDR2 are SGHRS and YFSETQ. The length of the CDR3 is 15 residues. V was pared by 4 bases and J by 2 bases, with 10 bases between. The CDR3 reads CASSPGLPGANVLTF. As DNA, the CDR3 is TGCGCCAGCAGCCCAGGGCTCCCTGGGGCCAACGTCCTGACTTTC.

The rearrangement links TRBV28 to TRBJ1-1, with D possibly matching TRBD1 (5 bases). Trimming took off 5 bases at V and 5 bases at J, with 18 bases between the two ends. Looked up from germline, CDR1 is MDHEN and CDR2 is SYDVKM. The CDR3 spans 15 residues. The CDR3 is CASSPGALGVTEAFF. The CDR3 bases are TGTGCCAGCAGTCCCGGAGCCCTAGGGGTAACTGAAGCTTTCTTT.

The chain employs TRBV30 and TRBJ2-3, with TRBD1 as a possible D gene (6 bases). Germline V gene data show CDR1 as GTSNPN and CDR2 as SVGIG (reference sequence). CDR3 length: 14 amino acids. The V end was cut by 5 bases, the J end by 8 bases, with 20 bases between. For the CDR3, the DNA is TGTGCCTGGGGGGACACCTCTCGTCCCGGTACGCAGTATTTT. It encodes CAWGDTSRPGTQYF.

The chain has TRBV6-5 and TRBJ2-1, with D possibly TRBD2 on 5 matching bases. The CDR3 is 14 amino acids. Germline V gives CDR1 MNHEY, CDR2 SVGAGI. V lost 5 bases to trimming and J lost 0 bases, with 8 bases between them. CDR3: CASSDRDSYNEQFF. As DNA, the CDR3 is TGTGCCAGCAGTGACCGGGACTCCTACAATGAGCAGTTCTTC.

This clone was seen just once. This CDR3 is CASSRRTGNIHYTF. The CDR3 DNA sequence: TGTGCCAGCTCACGAAGGACAGGGAATATCCACTACACCTTC. The chain couples TRBV18 to TRBJ1-2; 8 bases agree with TRBD1. Germline V gene lookup returns CDR1 KGHSH and CDR2 LQKENI. J gave up 10 bases and V 4 bases, and 11 bases lay outside the gene matches. The CDR3 length is 14 residues.

This clone occurred a few times. This chain uses TRBV2 with TRBJ1-1, with D hard to call. Trimming stripped 6 bases from V and 0 bases from J, with 11 bases between. CDR1 SNHLY and CDR2 FYNNEI come from the germline V gene. The CDR3 spans 14 residues. CDR3 in amino acids: CASRRSSLNTEAFF. The CDR3 DNA sequence: TGTGCCAGCAGACGGAGCAGCTTGAACACTGAAGCTTTCTTT.

A single count supports this clone. The J gene is TRBJ1-1, the V gene TRBV7-6; D might be TRBD1 (6 bases). Germline values: CDR1 SGHVS, CDR2 FNYEAQ. V gave up 1 base and J gave up 0 bases, with 9 bases separating them. The CDR3 sequence is 15 residues long. CDR3 loop: CASSLGGQLNTEAFF. CDR3 coding DNA: TGTGCCAGCAGCTTAGGCGGACAGTTGAACACTGAAGCTTTCTTT.

The rearrangement links TRBV6-5 to TRBJ2-7, with TRBD2 matching over 10 bases. Germline CDR1 and CDR2: MNHEY and SVGAGI. The CDR3 extends over 16 amino acids. Losses at the gene ends were 4 bases for V and 1 base for J; bases not matched to a gene: 7. The CDR3 bases are TGTGCCAGCAGTTGGGGTAATAGCGGGAGGTCCTACGAGCAGTACTTC. This sequence encodes CASSWGNSGRSYEQYF.

V and J are TRBV30 and TRBJ1-6; 9 bases are shared with TRBD1. CDR3 size: 13 residues. Germline CDR1 is GTSNPN and CDR2 is SVGIG (reference sequence). Trimming removed 3 bases from V and 10 bases from J; junction bases left unmatched: 4. The CDR3 spells CAWSLDRGSPLHF. Here the CDR3 DNA reads TGTGCCTGGAGCCTGGACAGGGGCTCACCCCTCCACTTT.

J is TRBJ2-3 and V is TRBV23-1, with TRBD2 matching over 12 bases. TRBV23-1 is an ORF, with its function uncertain. Unmatched junction bases numbered 16, after V lost 6 bases and J lost 0 bases. The CDR3 is 20 amino acids. The CDR3 coding sequence is TGCGCCAGCAGGCAGCCAACATGCACTAGCGGGAGGATTAGCACAGATACGCAGTATTTT. Its protein product is CASRQPTCTSGRISTDTQYF.

This clone was seen at least ten times. The chain uses TRBV6-1 and TRBJ2-7, with D possibly matching TRBD2 (6 bases). The germline V gene has CDR1 MNHNS and CDR2 SASEGT. V was clipped by 6 bases and J by 3 bases, with 15 bases between them. The CDR3 has 14 amino acids. In nucleotides, the CDR3 is TGTGCCAGCAGACGGGACTTAGCTGTCTACGAGCAGTACTTC. Encoded protein: CASRRDLAVYEQYF.

This sequence joins TRBV7-9 and TRBJ1-1; D possibly corresponds to TRBD1 (5 bases). Germline V lookup: CDR1 SEHNR, CDR2 FQNEAQ (reference sequence). V was pared by 1 base and J by 7 bases, with 13 bases between. CDR3 length equals 14 residues. Written as DNA, the CDR3 is TGTGCCAGCAGCTTAGGGGGCCTAGGTGATGAAGCTTTCTTT. The encoded protein is CASSLGGLGDEAFF.

The chain employs TRBV6-1 and TRBJ1-2, with 8 bases identical to TRBD1. CDR1 MNHNS and CDR2 SASEGT come from the germline V gene. CDR3 length equals 12 residues. Losses at the gene ends were 7 bases for V and 8 bases for J; bases not matched to a gene: 6. CDR3: CASTETGEGYTF. CDR3 nucleotide sequence: TGTGCCAGCACCGAGACAGGGGAAGGCTACACCTTC.

The genes are TRBV25-1 and TRBJ2-7; possible D gene TRBD1, 6 bases. V was cut by 4 bases and J by 3 bases, with 13 bases left in between. The CDR3 is 14 residues long. CDR1 MGHDK and CDR2 SYGVNS come from the germline V gene. The CDR3 bases are TGTGCCAGCAGTGCACAGGGAAACGACTACGAGCAGTACTTC. It is translated as CASSAQGNDYEQYF.

The chain recombines TRBV7-8 with TRBJ2-5; 8 bases match TRBD2. This CDR3 has 14 amino acids. V was clipped by 5 bases and J by 5 bases; unmatched bases: 7. CDR1 is SGHVS, CDR2 FQNEAQ, per germline. CDR3 coding DNA: TGTGCCAGCAGCCAAGGGACTAGTTTGGAGACCCAGTACTTC. Its protein is CASSQGTSLETQYF. Complete variable domain (other parts from reference TRBV7-8 and TRBJ2-5): GAGVSQSPRYKVAKRGQDVALRCDPISGHVSLFWYQQALGQGPEFLTYFQNEAQLDKSGLPSDRFFAERPEGSVSTLKIQRTQQEDSAVYLCASSQGTSLETQYFGPGTRLLVL.

J is TRBJ2-7 and V is TRBV6-5; D is possibly TRBD1 (6 bases). Trimming left V 5 bases short and J 3 bases short, with 11 bases between. The germline V gene encodes CDR1 MNHEY and CDR2 SVGAGI. The CDR3 loop spans 13 amino acids. CDR3 coding DNA: TGTGCCAGCAGTCAGGGGCAGCTCTACGAGCAGTACTTC. Protein product: CASSQGQLYEQYF.

This chain links TRBV6-5 with TRBJ1-1; D ambiguous. Germline assignment: CDR1 MNHEY and CDR2 SVGAGI. Trimming took 0 bases from V and 3 from J, leaving 8 bases between them. The CDR3 is 14 amino acids. CDR3 in DNA: TGTGCCAGCAGTTACTCGAGCGCAGACACTGAAGCTTTCTTT. As protein: CASSYSSADTEAFF.

The chain uses TRBV5-1 and TRBJ2-1; tentatively, D is TRBD2 (5 bases). Germline-derived CDR1 and CDR2 are SGHRS and YFSETQ. V shed 0 bases and J shed 5 bases, with 15 bases lying between them. CDR3 length: 16 amino acids. The CDR3 protein is CASSLEASSKNNEQFF. The CDR3 DNA is TGCGCCAGCAGCTTGGAGGCTAGCTCTAAAAACAATGAGCAGTTCTTC.

The V and J genes are TRBV30 and TRBJ2-3, with 9 bases matching TRBD2. Germline lookup yields CDR1 GTSNPN and CDR2 SVGIG (reference sequence). V lost 0 bases, J lost 6 bases, and 7 bases stayed unmatched. CDR3 length: 15 residues. The CDR3 nucleotides read TGTGCCTGGAGTGTAGGGCTAGCGGGGACTGATACGCAGTATTTT. This encodes CAWSVGLAGTDTQYF.

The table lists this clone with a few counts. The V gene is TRBV29-1, the J gene TRBJ1-1; no reliable D call. The CDR3 sequence is 12 residues long. Trimming removed 4 bases from V and 3 bases from J, with 9 bases in between. The germline V gene has CDR1 SQVTM and CDR2 ANQGSEA. The CDR3 reads CSVVSQDTEAFF. In DNA, the CDR3 is TGCAGCGTTGTAAGTCAGGACACTGAAGCTTTCTTT.

A few counts support this clone. The V call is TRBV4-2, the J call TRBJ2-1; 9 nucleotides agree with TRBD2. The CDR3 is made up of 15 amino acids. J gave up 9 bases and V 0 bases, and 6 bases lay outside the gene matches. Germline-derived CDR1 and CDR2 are LGHNA and YNFKEQ. The CDR3 DNA follows: TGTGCCAGCAGCCAAGAGGAGGGTAGCGGGGGTGAGCAGTTCTTC. This encodes CASSQEEGSGGEQFF.

This sequence joins TRBV30 and TRBJ2-5, with 7 bases that match TRBD2. The CDR3 length is 13 residues. V was pared by 0 bases and J by 7 bases, with 5 bases of the junction left unmatched. Germline V gene lookup returns CDR1 GTSNPN and CDR2 SVGIG (reference sequence). DNA for the CDR3: TGTGCCTGGAGTGTCGAGCGGGACGCGACCCAGTACTTC. It yields the protein CAWSVERDATQYF.

The chain couples TRBV4-1 to TRBJ2-5; 10 nucleotides line up with TRBD2. Germline loops: CDR1 MGHRA, CDR2 YSYEKL. V dropped 10 bases and J dropped 1; count of bases not matched to a gene: 9. This CDR3 is built from 15 residues. The CDR3 DNA sequence: TGCGCCAATAAGAGCGGGAGGGAACTCCAAGAGACCCAGTACTTC. Protein product: CANKSGRELQETQYF.

The chain couples TRBV19 to TRBJ1-5; tentative D call: TRBD1 (5 bases). The V gene's germline CDR1 is LNHDA and CDR2 SQIVND (reference sequence). This CDR3 spans 13 amino acids. The V end lost 8 bases, the J end lost 7 bases, and 15 bases lay between the germline ends. The CDR3, as DNA: TGTGCCAGTTCACCGACAGTCGAACAGCCCCAGCATTTT. The encoded protein is CASSPTVEQPQHF.